The 24 T cell receptor beta chains below come from one sample, sequenced in a study of T cells in Graves' hyperthyroidism and ophthalmopathy. The TCR beta CDR3 regions underwent amplification using RNA transcripts as the source. The HTBI primer set was used in a first-round RT-PCR of the TCR CDR3. Each CDR3 protein is one row after TCRdb ran MiXCR on the multiplex PCR reads. The data show roughly 250,000 distinct CDR3 sequences, 16% seen once. Specimen: blood. Source of these receptors: a woman younger than 30 with Graves' ophthalmopathy.

Many counts were recorded for this clonotype. The V call is TRBV27, the J call TRBJ2-1, with 9 positions matching TRBD2. Trimming cost V 5 bases and J 4 bases; bases outside gene matches: 6. This CDR3 is built from 15 residues. CDR1 MNHEY and CDR2 SMNVEV come from the germline V gene (reference sequence). The CDR3 nucleotides are TGTGCCAGCAGTCCTAGCGGGACCCGATACAATGAGCAGTTCTTC. Its protein product is CASSPSGTRYNEQFF.

This clonotype was counted at least ten times. The genes are TRBV3-1 and TRBJ1-6, with 9 bases matching TRBD1. The CDR3 length is 14 residues. Germline values: CDR1 LGHDT, CDR2 YNNKEL (reference sequence). The V gene end was trimmed by 3 bases and the J gene end by 8 bases; junction bases not matched to a gene: 2. The CDR3 spells CASSQGQGYSPLHF. The CDR3 DNA sequence: TGTGCCAGCAGCCAGGGACAGGGATATTCACCCCTCCACTTT.

J is TRBJ2-3 and V is TRBV6-1; TRBD2 agrees at 10 bases. The CDR3 is made up of 17 amino acids. With 2 bases clipped from V and 5 bases from J, the junction kept 10 bases outside the gene matches. Germline values: CDR1 MNHNS, CDR2 SASEGT. In DNA, the CDR3 is TGTGCCAGCAGTGAACTCAAGCGGGGGGGTTTCGGAGATACGCAGTATTTT. Residues: CASSELKRGGFGDTQYF.

CDR3 nucleotides: TGTGCCATCAGAGGGACTAGCGGGAGCTACGAGCAGTACTTC. Translation gives CAIRGTSGSYEQYF. The chain couples TRBV10-3 to TRBJ2-7, with TRBD2 matching over 14 bases. This CDR3 is 14 amino acids long. V lost 6 bases and J lost 3; bases outside the gene matches: 1. Germline CDR1 is ENHRY and CDR2 is SYGVKD.

This chain uses TRBV13 with TRBJ1-1; D possibly corresponds to TRBD1 (6 bases). Germline V gives CDR1 PRHDT, CDR2 FYEKMQ (reference sequence). V was clipped by 0 bases and J by 1 base, with 9 bases between them. CDR3 length: 15 amino acids. This CDR3 reads CASSLGQGQNTEAFF. CDR3 in DNA: TGTGCCAGCAGCTTAGGCCAGGGACAGAACACTGAAGCTTTCTTT.

This clonotype was counted many times. The chain carries TRBV11-3 and TRBJ1-2; D gene unclear. The germline gives CDR1 SGHNT, CDR2 YENEEA. V shed 0 bases and J shed 6 bases, with 8 bases lying between them. This CDR3 comprises 13 residues. The CDR3 sequence is CASSLDKGHGYTF. CDR3 nucleotides: TGTGCCAGCAGCTTAGATAAAGGGCATGGCTACACCTTC.

The rearrangement uses TRBV6-5 and TRBJ2-2; no reliable D call. The V gene's germline CDR1 is MNHEY and CDR2 SVGAGI. CDR3 size: 15 residues. V lost 0 bases and J 1 base, leaving 6 bases between the germline ends. The CDR3 region has the DNA TGTGCCAGCAGTTACTCAGGCTGGAACACCGGGGAGCTGTTTTTT. Translation: CASSYSGWNTGELFF.

Concerning this clonotype itself: A much larger clone sits a single nucleotide away, making a read error possible. V and J are TRBV6-1 and TRBJ2-2; TRBD2 agrees at 8 bases. CDR1 and CDR2 (germline): MNHNS, SASEGT. This CDR3 is built from 17 residues. V trimming: 6 bases; J trimming: 7 bases; junction bases outside the gene matches: 16. The CDR3 region is CASSPYWGGGGLGELFF. For the CDR3, the DNA is TGTGCCAGCAGCCCCTACTGGGGTGGCGGGGGGCTCGGGGAGCTGTTTTTT.

Ten or more counts support this clonotype. The gene calls are TRBV12-3 or TRBV12-4 and TRBJ1-2; TRBD1 matches 7 bases. V shed 6 bases and J 2 bases; nucleotides not matched to a gene: 6. CDR3 length: 14 residues. The CDR3 DNA is TGTGCCAGCAGGACAGGGACCAAAAACTATGGCTACACCTTC. Its translation is CASRTGTKNYGYTF.

This clonotype was found many times. The DNA for the CDR3 is TGTGCCAGCAGCCCGGACGGGGCTCAGCCCCAGCATTTT. It is translated as CASSPDGAQPQHF. The chain carries TRBV3-1 and TRBJ1-5; possible D gene TRBD1, 5 bases. Germline values: CDR1 LGHDT, CDR2 YNNKEL (reference sequence). This CDR3 region has 13 residues. With 4 bases removed from V and 6 bases from J, the gap between germline ends came to 10 bases.

The CDR3 here is CASSPRQGPHTEAFF. CDR3 nucleotide sequence: TGTGCCAGCAGCCCTAGACAGGGCCCACACACTGAAGCTTTCTTT. The chain joins TRBV7-2 to TRBJ1-1, with 7 bases that match TRBD1. J gave up 3 bases and V 5 bases, and 9 bases lay outside the gene matches. CDR3 length equals 15 residues. Germline V gene sequence: CDR1 SGHTA, CDR2 FQGNSA.

This clonotype was recorded at least ten times. The chain is built from TRBV10-3 and TRBJ1-2; D may be TRBD1 (5 bases). The CDR3 has 13 residues. The germline gives CDR1 ENHRY, CDR2 SYGVKD. The V and J ends lost 6 bases and 0 bases respectively, with 8 bases between them. CDR3 in amino acids: CAISPTANYGYTF. The CDR3 coding sequence is TGTGCCATCAGCCCGACAGCTAACTATGGCTACACCTTC.

This clonotype occurred many times. This rearrangement joins TRBV12-3 or TRBV12-4 to TRBJ1-1; 7 nucleotides align to TRBD1. After removal of 2 bases from V and 4 bases from J, the junction contained 7 bases not matched to a gene. The CDR3 length is 15 residues. The CDR3 DNA reads as TGTGCCAGCAGTTTACAACAGGGGTGGGGCACTGAAGCTTTCTTT. It yields the protein CASSLQQGWGTEAFF.

The chain carries TRBV29-1 and TRBJ1-1; possibly TRBD1 for D (6 bases). The germline V and J ends were trimmed by 8 bases and 3 bases, with 16 bases remaining between them. The CDR3 runs 13 residues. The V gene's germline CDR1 is SQVTM and CDR2 ANQGSEA. The DNA of the CDR3 is TGCAGCCCACAACAGGGATCCTACACTGAAGCTTTCTTT. The encoded protein is CSPQQGSYTEAFF. Full variable domain (rest looked up from reference TRBV29-1 and TRBJ1-1): SAVISQKPSRDICQRGTSLTIQCQVDSQVTMMFWYRQQPGQSLTLIATANQGSEATYESGFVIDKFPISRPNLTFSTLTVSNMSPEDSSIYLCSPQQGSYTEAFFGQGTRLTVV.

This clonotype was seen many times. This chain connects TRBV5-1 to TRBJ2-5; 9 positions agree with TRBD2. The CDR3 is 15 residues long. Germline V gene sequence: CDR1 SGHRS, CDR2 YFSETQ. Trimming took 0 bases from V and 2 from J; bases not matched to a gene: 2. CDR3 sequence (DNA): TGCGCCAGCAGCTTGGTGCTAGCGGGACAAGAGACCCAGTACTTC. Protein product: CASSLVLAGQETQYF.

In its sample, this clonotype was seen many times. The chain couples TRBV20-1 to TRBJ1-4; D is undetermined. V dropped 6 bases and J dropped 3 bases, with 14 bases sitting between them. Germline loops: CDR1 DFQATT, CDR2 SNEGSKA (reference sequence). The CDR3 spans 14 residues. CDR3 residues: CSAPVGAANEKLFF. Written as DNA, the CDR3 is TGCAGTGCCCCCGTCGGCGCTGCTAATGAAAAACTGTTTTTT.

The chain carries TRBV7-3 and TRBJ2-5, with 8 bases that match TRBD1. This CDR3 has 15 residues. Trimming removed 8 bases from V and 3 bases from J; junction bases left unmatched: 11. Germline loops: CDR1 SGHTA, CDR2 FQGTGA. For the CDR3, the DNA is TGTGCCAGCGGTACGGGACAGGTCCTTAAAGAGACCCAGTACTTC. Encoded protein: CASGTGQVLKETQYF.

This clonotype showed up just a few times. The chain couples TRBV19 to TRBJ1-2; no definite D call. The V gene's germline CDR1 is LNHDA and CDR2 SQIVND (reference sequence). This CDR3 is 12 amino acids long. V was shortened by 3 bases and J by 8 bases, with 10 bases between the two germline ends. The CDR3 DNA follows: TGTGCCAGTAGTATCGGACCGAAGGGCTACACCTTC. Translation: CASSIGPKGYTF.

The table lists this clonotype with many counts. The chain uses TRBV7-9 and TRBJ2-6, with a weak D call TRBD1 (6 bases). Germline assignment: CDR1 SEHNR and CDR2 FQNEAQ (reference sequence). V was clipped by 2 bases and J by 0 bases, with 20 bases between them. The CDR3 is 20 residues long. The CDR3 loop reads CASSLQGRGPESSGANVLTF. In nucleotides, the CDR3 is TGTGCCAGCAGCTTACAGGGCAGGGGCCCAGAGAGCTCTGGGGCCAACGTCCTGACTTTC.

This clonotype was counted ten times or more. The rearrangement links TRBV11-2 to TRBJ2-7; 12 bases are a match to TRBD2. This CDR3 has 16 residues. The ends lost 4 bases at V and 2 bases at J; junction bases unmatched: 6. Looked up from germline, CDR1 is SGHAT and CDR2 is FQNNGV. DNA for the CDR3: TGTGCCAGCAGCTACCCTAGCGGGAGGGCCCCCTACGAGCAGTACTTC. It specifies CASSYPSGRAPYEQYF.

There are many counts of this clonotype. V usage is TRBV6-1 and J usage is TRBJ2-2; 8 positions agree with TRBD2. The CDR3 runs to 15 residues. Germline values: CDR1 MNHNS, CDR2 SASEGT. J gave up 3 bases and V 5 bases, and 5 bases lay outside the gene matches. CDR3 region: CASSPAAGDTGELFF. Here the CDR3 DNA reads TGTGCCAGCAGTCCCGCAGCGGGGGACACCGGGGAGCTGTTTTTT.

The sample holds many counts of this clonotype. The chain links TRBV6-2 or TRBV6-3 to TRBJ1-2, with D unresolved. Germline loops: CDR1 MNHEY, CDR2 SVGEGT. Trimming removed 6 bases at V and 6 bases at J, with 17 bases between. The CDR3 has 14 residues. CDR3 loop: CASSEDIRGDGYTF. The CDR3, as DNA: TGTGCCAGCAGCGAAGACATCCGAGGCGATGGCTACACCTTC.

This clonotype appeared many times. The chain joins TRBV6-1 to TRBJ1-5; 8 bases are a match to TRBD1. The junction had 4 bases not matched to a gene; V was cut back by 6 bases and J by 0 bases. Germline loops: CDR1 MNHNS, CDR2 SASEGT. This CDR3 is built from 15 residues. The CDR3 loop reads CASRGQADSNQPQHF. The CDR3 DNA follows: TGTGCCAGCAGGGGACAGGCCGATAGCAATCAGCCCCAGCATTTT.

This clonotype was recorded many times. The chain joins TRBV20-1 to TRBJ2-1, with 8 positions matching TRBD1. The CDR3 runs to 14 residues. In germline, CDR1 is DFQATT, CDR2 SNEGSKA (reference sequence). With V trimmed by 6 bases and J by 4 bases, 8 bases remained unmatched. CDR3 in DNA: TGCAGTGCACAGGGGGAGGAGCGGTACAATGAGCAGTTCTTC. Translating gives CSAQGEERYNEQFF.